Each of the 30 T cell receptor beta chains below was sequenced from the same sample in a study of T cell clonality in common variable immunodeficiency. TCRdb's copy holds only in-frame clones and misses some; the assay was immunoSEQ multiplex PCR. Listed for the sample are roughly 60,000 clones, none seen a single time. What was sequenced was peripheral blood mononuclear cells. These receptor sequences come from a person between 18 and 75 years old in good health.

This clone showed up many times. The read ends 3 residues before the CDR3 terminus; that terminus is restored from the germline J gene. The chain has TRBV28 and TRBJ2-2, with D unclear. Germline loops: CDR1 MDHEN, CDR2 SYDVKM. CDR3 size: 15 residues. V lost 4 bases and J 0 bases, leaving 9 bases between the germline ends. The CDR3 sequence is CASSSTPANTGELFF. Partial CDR3 DNA: TGTGCCAGCAGTTCGACACCCGCGAACACCGGGGAG. The whole variable domain, filled in from reference TRBV28 and TRBJ2-2, reads DVKVTQSSRYLVKRTGEKVFLECVQDMDHENMFWYRQDPGLGLRLIYFSYDVKMKEKGDIPEGYSVSREKKERFSLILESASTNQTSMYLCASSSTPANTGELFFGEGSRLTVL.

This clone was counted ten times or more. The read falls 3 residues short of the CDR3 end, and the missing part is taken from the germline J gene. The gene calls are TRBV28 and TRBJ2-7, with D possibly TRBD2 on 6 matching bases. Germline CDR1 and CDR2: MDHEN and SYDVKM. The V end was cut by 4 bases, the J end by 4 bases, with 8 bases between. CDR3 length equals 12 residues. This chain's CDR3 is CASSSGVYEQYF. CDR3 DNA, as far as it was read: TGTGCCAGCAGTTCGGGGGTTTACGAG.

This clone was seen ten or more times. This CDR3 is CAISEPGATGGDYGYTF. The sequenced CDR3 bases are TGTGCCATCAGTGAGCCAGGGGCGACAGGGGGCGACTATGGC. V usage is TRBV10-3 and J usage is TRBJ1-2, with TRBD1 matching 10 bases. The CDR3 goes on 3 residues after the read ends, and that part is filled in from the germline J gene. V dropped 2 bases and J dropped 3; count of bases not matched to a gene: 9. This CDR3 has 17 residues. Germline V lookup: CDR1 ENHRY, CDR2 SYGVKD.

This clone occurred many times. Sequence at one end of the junction differs from germline and may be a read error. The missing CDR3 end, 3 residues past where the read stops, is filled in from the germline J gene. V is TRBV19 and J is TRBJ2-2, with 9 bases identical to TRBD1. The CDR3 has 19 amino acids. Looked up from germline, CDR1 is LNHDA and CDR2 is SQIVND (reference sequence). CDR3 protein: CASTASGTGRLLNTGELFF. The sequenced part of the CDR3 DNA is TGTGCGAGTACCGCCTCCGGGACAGGGAGACTCCTGAACACCGGGGAG.

This clone was seen at least ten times. The read ends 3 residues early relative to the CDR3; the germline J gene fills the gap. J is TRBJ1-5 and V is TRBV4-1, with 8 nucleotides matching TRBD1. Germline V gives CDR1 MGHRA, CDR2 YSYEKL. Trimming cost V 1 base and J 2 bases; bases outside gene matches: 4. CDR3 length: 16 amino acids. This CDR3 is CASSQARGLGNQPQHF. The sequenced part of the CDR3 DNA is TGCGCCAGCAGCCAAGCCAGGGGGCTCGGCAATCAGCCC.

In this sample, this clone turned up many times. The CDR3 end is not reached by the read, which stops 3 residues before it; the germline J gene fills it in. The gene calls are TRBV28 and TRBJ2-1, with D unclear. V lost 3 bases and J 4 bases, leaving 10 bases between the germline ends. CDR1 and CDR2 (germline): MDHEN, SYDVKM. This CDR3 has 14 residues. The CDR3 loop reads CASSFKPGYNEQFF. The sequenced CDR3 bases are TGTGCCAGCAGTTTCAAACCAGGATACAATGAG.

At least ten counts were recorded for this clone. With the read ending 3 residues before the CDR3 end, the germline J gene is used to fill in that end. This sequence joins TRBV28 and TRBJ2-3, with D perhaps matching TRBD2 (5 bases). The V and J ends lost 4 bases and 2 bases respectively, with 13 bases between them. The CDR3 has 15 residues. The germline gives CDR1 MDHEN, CDR2 SYDVKM. CDR3 amino acids: CASSSITRYTDTQYF. CDR3 DNA, as far as it was read: TGTGCCAGCAGTTCGATTACTAGGTACACAGATACG.

This clone was found many times. The CDR3 end lies 3 residues beyond the end of the read and is filled in from the germline J gene. The rearrangement joins TRBV19 to TRBJ1-2; D is uncertain. Germline V gene lookup returns CDR1 LNHDA and CDR2 SQIVND (reference sequence). The CDR3 is made up of 13 amino acids. Trimming shortened V by 5 bases and J by 2 bases, and 9 bases separated the two germline ends. The CDR3 region is CASSPERNYGYTF. CDR3 DNA (partial): TGTGCCAGTAGTCCCGAACGGAACTATGGC.

A remark on this clone: Sequencing ends 3 residues short of the CDR3 end; the germline J gene provides the rest. This chain connects TRBV10-2 to TRBJ2-1; perhaps TRBD2 as D (5 bases). The V end was cut by 0 bases, the J end by 2 bases, with 14 bases between. The CDR3 runs 17 residues. Germline loops: CDR1 WSHSY, CDR2 SAAADI. The CDR3 sequence is CASSESFGERPYNEQFF. The DNA read from the CDR3 is TGCGCCAGCAGTGAGTCGTTTGGCGAGCGGCCCTACAATGAG.

This clone was found many times. From the germline J gene comes the end of the CDR3, since the read stops 3 residues before it. The V and J genes are TRBV11-2 and TRBJ2-1; no firm D call. The CDR3 extends over 13 amino acids. Germline lookup yields CDR1 SGHAT and CDR2 FQNNGV. Trimming took 0 bases from V and 9 from J, leaving 9 bases between them. This chain's CDR3 is CASSLDHKAEQFF. The sequenced CDR3 bases are TGTGCCAGCAGCTTAGATCACAAGGCTGAG.

The table lists this clone with many counts. The read terminates 3 residues ahead of where the CDR3 ends, so the germline J gene completes it. The chain joins TRBV4-1 to TRBJ1-1; 7 bases match TRBD1. CDR1 is MGHRA and CDR2 is YSYEKL in the germline V gene. This CDR3 has 15 residues. V shed 5 bases and J 1 base; nucleotides not matched to a gene: 7. The part of the CDR3 DNA that was read is TGCGCCAGCAGCTACAGGGGATTTACGAACACTGAA. Its protein is CASSYRGFTNTE. The full-length CDR3 reads as CASSYRGFTNTEAFF.

There are many counts of this clone. The read ends 3 residues early relative to the CDR3; the germline J gene fills the gap. The chain has TRBV5-1 and TRBJ2-3; 9 nucleotides match TRBD2. The CDR3 has 14 amino acids. The junction had 3 bases not matched to a gene; V was cut back by 5 bases and J by 2 bases. Germline assignment: CDR1 SGHRS and CDR2 YFSETQ. Incomplete CDR3 DNA: TGCGCCAGCAGTCCGGGACTAGCCACAGATACG. It codes for CASSPGLATDT. The complete CDR3 sequence is CASSPGLATDTQYF.

This clone was counted many times. The read stops 3 residues short of the end of the CDR3; the missing end is completed from the germline J gene. The chain uses TRBV7-2 and TRBJ2-3; no clear D gene. Trimming cost V 1 base and J 0 bases, with 2 bases left between them. The CDR3 consists of 13 residues. Looked up from germline, CDR1 is SGHTA and CDR2 is FQGNSA. This CDR3 is CASSLVSTDTQYF. Partial CDR3 DNA: TGTGCCAGCAGCTTAGTAAGCACAGATACG.

This clone was detected ten times or more. Read sequence stops 3 residues before the CDR3 end, and the germline J gene provides the missing end. The chain combines TRBV28 with TRBJ1-5; no clear D. Per the germline V gene, CDR1 is MDHEN and CDR2 is SYDVKM. The V end lost 4 bases, the J end lost 1 base, and 11 bases lay between the germline ends. There are 15 residues in the CDR3. CDR3 residues: CASSSQDGSNQPQHF. Partial CDR3 DNA: TGTGCCAGCAGTTCCCAGGATGGGAGCAATCAGCCC.

There are many counts of this clone. The CDR3 extends 3 residues past the end of the read, so its final part is completed from the germline J gene. V and J are TRBV20-1 and TRBJ2-5; 7 bases map to TRBD2. The CDR3 covers 13 residues. Germline V gene sequence: CDR1 DFQATT, CDR2 SNEGSKA (reference sequence). J gave up 1 base and V 3 bases, and 2 bases lay outside the gene matches. The CDR3 spells CSARASGQETQYF. The covered CDR3 bases are TGCAGTGCTAGGGCTAGCGGCCAAGAGACC.

This clone has just a few counts. Read sequence stops 3 residues before the CDR3 end, and the germline J gene provides the missing end. V gene TRBV30 combines with J gene TRBJ1-1; D not certain. The germline V gene has CDR1 GTSNPN and CDR2 SVGIG (reference sequence). CDR3 size: 16 residues. V lost 0 bases to trimming and J lost 4 bases, with 18 bases between them. The CDR3 DNA, read in part, is TGTGCCTGGAGTGTACCGTATGAAACGGGTGGCACTGAA. Translation gives CAWSVPYETGGTE. The whole CDR3 is CAWSVPYETGGTEAFF.

This clone was counted ten times or more. The sequenced part of the CDR3 DNA is TGCAGCGTTGAAGGAAGCGGGAGGAGTATAGGGGAGACC. It specifies CSVEGSGRSIGET. The full CDR3 protein reads CSVEGSGRSIGETQYF. The rearrangement links TRBV29-1 to TRBJ2-5; 9 bases align to TRBD2. From the germline J gene comes the end of the CDR3, since the read stops 3 residues before it. J gave up 5 bases and V 1 base, and 11 bases lay outside the gene matches. Germline CDR1 is SQVTM and CDR2 is ANQGSEA. This CDR3 has 16 amino acids.

This clone has a count of ten or more. The observed sequence ends 3 residues before the CDR3 terminus, with the missing tail filled in from the germline J gene. The chain uses TRBV4-1 and TRBJ2-1; D tentatively fits TRBD1 or TRBD2 (7 bases each). There are 15 residues in the CDR3. Germline V CDR1 and CDR2: MGHRA, YSYEKL. With 0 bases removed from V and 8 bases from J, the gap between germline ends came to 14 bases. Incomplete CDR3 DNA: TGCGCCAGCAGCCAAGAGTTCAGGGGGAGGGATGAG. Amino acids: CASSQEFRGRDE. The entire CDR3 protein reads CASSQEFRGRDEQFF.

This clone was observed at least ten times. The read gets to within 3 residues of the CDR3 end, and the germline J gene fills in the rest. The chain recombines TRBV4-1 with TRBJ1-6, with 8 bases identical to TRBD1. The germline CDR1 and CDR2 sequences are MGHRA and YSYEKL. V lost 0 bases, J lost 9 bases, and 7 bases stayed unmatched. This CDR3 spans 16 amino acids. The CDR3 sequence is CASSQDHGQGLSPLHF. CDR3 DNA, as far as it was read: TGCGCCAGCAGCCAAGATCATGGACAGGGACTTTCACCC.

This clone was recorded at least ten times. The CDR3 end is not reached by the read, which stops 3 residues before it; the germline J gene fills it in. V and J are TRBV30 and TRBJ2-6; D may be TRBD2 (5 bases). CDR3 size: 18 residues. CDR1 is GTSNPN and CDR2 is SVGIG in the germline V gene (reference sequence). The ends were cut back, 5 bases at V and 0 bases at J, with 20 bases in the middle. The sequenced part of the CDR3 DNA is TGTGCCTGGGCGGGTGGCACCCCCTCTTTCTCTGGGGCCAACGTC. Protein product: CAWAGGTPSFSGANV. The entire CDR3 protein is CAWAGGTPSFSGANVLTF.

This clone was observed many times. The CDR3 extends 3 residues past the end of the read, so its final part is completed from the germline J gene. V gene TRBV29-1 combines with J gene TRBJ2-5; perhaps TRBD2 as D (7 bases). The CDR3 has 13 amino acids. The V gene's germline CDR1 is SQVTM and CDR2 ANQGSEA. CDR3 residues: CSVGGRRQETQYF. CDR3 DNA, as far as it was read: TGCAGTGTGGGGGGGCGCCGGCAAGAGACC.

This clone was picked up many times. The missing CDR3 end, 3 residues past where the read stops, is filled in from the germline J gene. The rearrangement joins TRBV18 to TRBJ2-6, with 8 positions matching TRBD1. CDR3 length equals 19 residues. Trimming removed 5 bases from V and 0 bases from J; junction bases left unmatched: 12. Germline V CDR1 and CDR2: KGHSH, LQKENI. Partial CDR3 DNA: TGTGCCAGCTCAACCCTGACAGGGGATGCGACCTCTGGGGCCAACGTC. Residues: CASSTLTGDATSGANV. The full CDR3 reads CASSTLTGDATSGANVLTF.

About this clone itself: The junction does not match germline at one end; this may be a read error. The CDR3 goes on 3 residues after the read ends, and that part is filled in from the germline J gene. This chain connects TRBV7-9 to TRBJ2-7; 8 positions agree with TRBD1. CDR1 and CDR2 (germline): SEHNR, FQNEAQ (reference sequence). The CDR3 extends over 13 amino acids. CDR3 bases read: TGTTCCAGCAGCTTGGGACAGGCCTACGAG. Protein product: CSSSLGQAYE. The whole CDR3 sequence is CSSSLGQAYEQYF.

This clone was recorded at least ten times. The read comes to an end 3 residues before the CDR3 does, leaving the germline J gene to fill in the end. The chain is built from TRBV20-1 and TRBJ1-6; 8 bases align to TRBD1. The V segment lost 6 bases and the J segment 6 bases; nucleotides outside the gene matches: 7. CDR1 is DFQATT, CDR2 SNEGSKA, per germline (reference sequence). This CDR3 has 14 amino acids. CDR3 region: CSACPGQVNSPLHF. The sequenced part of the CDR3 DNA is TGCAGTGCCTGTCCGGGACAGGTTAATTCACCC.

This clone was detected many times. The read is 3 residues too short to cover the CDR3 end, so that end is filled in from the germline J gene. The gene calls are TRBV19 and TRBJ2-5, with D hard to call. The V end lost 4 bases, the J end lost 4 bases, and 13 bases lay between the germline ends. The germline V gene has CDR1 LNHDA and CDR2 SQIVND (reference sequence). The CDR3 length is 14 residues. CDR3 sequence reads: CASSTSGTRETQYF. The covered CDR3 bases are TGTGCCAGTAGTACTAGTGGTACGAGAGAGACC.

This clone occurred many times. The read terminates 3 residues ahead of where the CDR3 ends, so the germline J gene completes it. The gene calls are TRBV7-2 and TRBJ2-5; maybe TRBD1 (6 bases). The CDR3 loop spans 12 amino acids. Germline loops: CDR1 SGHTA, CDR2 FQGNSA. V lost 5 bases and J 6 bases, leaving 10 bases between the germline ends. The CDR3 bases that were read are TGTGCCAGCAGCCCAGGGGAGAAGACC. Amino acid sequence: CASSPGEKT. The entire CDR3 sequence reads CASSPGEKTQYF.

This clone was seen repeatedly, ten times or more. The read terminates 3 residues before the CDR3 end, so the remaining end is supplied by the germline J gene. This chain joins TRBV18 and TRBJ2-3; 7 bases match TRBD1. The germline V gene encodes CDR1 KGHSH and CDR2 LQKENI. Losses at the gene ends were 3 bases for V and 3 bases for J; bases not matched to a gene: 12. The CDR3 contains 17 residues. CDR3 DNA, as far as it was read: TGTGCCAGCTCACCGCCGGGACAGTCAAGCCTGACAGATACG. Residues: CASSPPGQSSLTDT. The whole CDR3 sequence reads CASSPPGQSSLTDTQYF. The full variable domain, rest sourced from reference TRBV18 and TRBJ2-3, is NAGVMQNPRHLVRRRGQEARLRCSPMKGHSHVYWYRQLPEEGLKFMVYLQKENIIDESGMPKERFSAEFPKEGPSILRIQQVVRGDSAAYFCASSPPGQSSLTDTQYFGPGTRLTVL.

This clone was observed many times. From the germline J gene comes the end of the CDR3, since the read stops 3 residues before it. The rearrangement uses TRBV29-1 and TRBJ1-2, with D perhaps matching TRBD1 (5 bases). Germline lookup yields CDR1 SQVTM and CDR2 ANQGSEA. The CDR3 contains 13 residues. V lost 7 bases and J 4 bases, leaving 16 bases between the germline ends. CDR3: CSAAHQGRYGYTF. The covered CDR3 bases are TGCAGCGCCGCACATCAGGGTCGCTATGGC.

Many counts were recorded for this clone. The read terminates 3 residues before the CDR3 end, so the remaining end is supplied by the germline J gene. The J gene is TRBJ2-7, the V gene TRBV10-3; TRBD2 matches at 12 bases. Germline V gene sequence: CDR1 ENHRY, CDR2 SYGVKD. The length of the CDR3 is 16 residues. The V segment lost 8 bases and the J segment 3 bases; nucleotides outside the gene matches: 11. The sequenced part of the CDR3 DNA is TGTGCCATCGGAGAGACTAGCGGGAGTGACGGCTACGAG. This encodes CAIGETSGSDGYE. The full CDR3 reads CAIGETSGSDGYEQYF.

This clone was picked up many times. With the read ending 3 residues before the CDR3 end, the germline J gene is used to fill in that end. V and J are TRBV20-1 and TRBJ2-2; tentatively, D is TRBD2 (6 bases). The CDR3 contains 14 residues. Trimming pared 3 bases from V and 4 bases from J, leaving 12 bases between. CDR1 is DFQATT and CDR2 is SNEGSKA in the germline V gene (reference sequence). The chain's CDR3 is CSASVGGFTGELFF. Incomplete CDR3 DNA: TGCAGTGCTAGTGTGGGGGGTTTCACCGGGGAG.